The next 6 T cell receptor beta chains were all read from a single sample in a study of OX40 agonist ivuxolimab in advanced cancers. Clones were read by immunoSEQ multiplex PCR, and TCRdb kept only the in-frame ones, dropping some. This sample has 77,000 or so clones, with around 90% found just once. The input for sequencing was CD4+ or CD8+ T cells sorted from blood, taken in a trial of the OX40 agonist ivuxolimab. These receptors were taken from an adult with an advanced solid tumor such as melanoma, head and neck, liver or kidney cancer.

The V and J genes are TRBV5-4 and TRBJ2-2; TRBD1 might be the D (5 bases). CDR1 is SGHNT, CDR2 YYREEE, per germline (reference sequence). Trimming left V 4 bases short and J 7 bases short, with 17 bases between. The CDR3 length is 15 residues. This CDR3 reads CASSEKSQGIGELFF. The CDR3 bases are TGTGCCAGCAGCGAAAAATCGCAGGGTATCGGGGAGCTGTTTTTT.

This clone was counted a single time. The chain links TRBV19 to TRBJ2-7, with D possibly matching TRBD1 (5 bases). Trimming pared 6 bases from V and 2 bases from J, leaving 11 bases between. In germline, CDR1 is LNHDA, CDR2 SQIVND (reference sequence). There are 13 residues in the CDR3. DNA for the CDR3: TGTGCCAGTAGAGGGGTTATAACCTACGAGCAGTACTTC. This codes for CASRGVITYEQYF. Drawing the rest from reference TRBV19 and TRBJ2-7, the complete variable domain is DGGITQSPKYLFRKEGQNVTLSCEQNLNHDAMYWYRQDPGQGLRLIYYSQIVNDFQKGDIAEGYSVSREKKESFPLTVTSAQKNPTAFYLCASRGVITYEQYFGPGTRLTVT.

The chain links TRBV4-3 to TRBJ2-2; D possibly matches TRBD1 or TRBD2 (5 bases each). Germline V gene sequence: CDR1 LGHNA, CDR2 YSLEER. Trimming removed 0 bases from V and 7 bases from J, with 15 bases in between. The CDR3 totals 16 residues. The CDR3 DNA reads TGCGCCAGCAGCCAAGATTCGGGGCAGGGTGGCGGGGAGCTGTTTTTT. Translating gives CASSQDSGQGGGELFF.

This chain joins TRBV19 and TRBJ1-5, with D maybe TRBD1 (5 bases). The CDR3 spans 14 residues. Germline CDR1 LNHDA, CDR2 SQIVND (reference sequence). V was pared by 10 bases and J by 4 bases, with 17 bases between. CDR3 amino acids: CATTPGFENQPQHF. The CDR3 nucleotides read TGTGCCACTACACCAGGGTTTGAGAATCAGCCCCAGCATTTT.

The chain employs TRBV9 and TRBJ1-2; tentative D call: TRBD1 (6 bases). CDR3 length equals 16 residues. Trimming took off 3 bases at V and 5 bases at J, with 20 bases between the two ends. Germline lookup yields CDR1 SGDLS and CDR2 YYNGEE. Here the CDR3 reads CASSASRDKSHYGYTF. The CDR3 region has the DNA TGTGCCAGCAGCGCTTCCCGGGACAAAAGCCATTATGGCTACACCTTC.

This chain joins TRBV7-2 and TRBJ2-5; no reliable D call. This CDR3 is 13 amino acids long. CDR1 and CDR2 (germline): SGHTA, FQGNSA. Trimming took 1 base from V and 1 from J, leaving 4 bases between them. CDR3 loop: CASSLGVQETQYF. As DNA, the CDR3 is TGTGCCAGCAGCTTAGGGGTCCAAGAGACCCAGTACTTC.